This T cell receptor (beta chain) was captured in a study of cytomegalovirus exposure and HLA in healthy donors. The study, taken as a whole, reports: A later analysis found common viral pathogens apparently linked to several of the most significant clusters. Overall, some 160 TCR beta chains were annotated as cytomegalovirus-associated. TCR beta chains associated with HLA were, in a later analysis, more clonally expanded than equally common others.

Researchers ran the PCR with 60 Vbeta and 13 Jbeta primers. The protocol was immunoSEQ multiplex PCR, while the TCRdb copy is restricted to in-frame clones and leaves out a portion. Altogether around 180,000 clones are present, 80% to 85% being singletons, with the ten largest covering approximately 1.1%. Nominal health characterized the donors when sampled, though unrecorded immune exposures were likely. Only one count was recorded for this clone. No antigen is known for it. There are 15 residues in the CDR3. CDR1 and CDR2 (germline): SGDLS, YYNGEE. V gave up 0 bases and J gave up 4 bases; unmatched junction bases: 4.

This receptor was taken from a middle-aged woman in good health and CMV-seronegative. Sequenced: PBMCs. The chain combines TRBV9 with TRBJ2-7, with 10 bases lining up with TRBD1. CDR3 region: CASSVGDRGYYEQYF. Here the CDR3 DNA reads TGTGCCAGCAGCGTAGGGGACAGGGGATATTACGAGCAGTACTTC.